This T cell receptor beta chain is drawn from a study of blood T cells in healthy people across ages. Together with a sample-barcoded 5' primer, a J-beta primer mix was included in a second PCR lasting about 6 to 11 cycles. The template-switch adaptor was a 5' adaptor with 12 random nucleotides. It tagged each cDNA molecule. TCRdb fed the 5' RACE reads into MiXCR, producing one record per CDR3 protein. The sample lists 600,000 to 900,000 distinct CDR3 sequences; 20% to 30% were seen once. Donors were healthy Caucasian individuals from Russia aged about 6 to 95. The germline V gene has CDR1 SGHTA and CDR2 FQGNSA. J gave up 6 bases and V 3 bases, and 2 bases lay outside the gene matches. CDR3 length: 15 residues. The sample was also linked to a second study, of T cells of mothers and their children. That work contributes: Maternal samples each gave over 8.5 million TCR beta CDR3 reads, and child samples approximately 3 million each. Slightly higher, non-significant overlap characterized related mother-child pairs relative to unrelated pairs.

Sequencing input: blood. The chain carries TRBV7-2 and TRBJ2-1; 13 positions match TRBD2. The sequence came from a boy aged 10-17 years in good health. Here the CDR3 DNA reads TGTGCCAGCAGCTTGGGACTAGCGGGGAGCAATGAGCAGTTCTTC. Its translation is CASSLGLAGSNEQFF.